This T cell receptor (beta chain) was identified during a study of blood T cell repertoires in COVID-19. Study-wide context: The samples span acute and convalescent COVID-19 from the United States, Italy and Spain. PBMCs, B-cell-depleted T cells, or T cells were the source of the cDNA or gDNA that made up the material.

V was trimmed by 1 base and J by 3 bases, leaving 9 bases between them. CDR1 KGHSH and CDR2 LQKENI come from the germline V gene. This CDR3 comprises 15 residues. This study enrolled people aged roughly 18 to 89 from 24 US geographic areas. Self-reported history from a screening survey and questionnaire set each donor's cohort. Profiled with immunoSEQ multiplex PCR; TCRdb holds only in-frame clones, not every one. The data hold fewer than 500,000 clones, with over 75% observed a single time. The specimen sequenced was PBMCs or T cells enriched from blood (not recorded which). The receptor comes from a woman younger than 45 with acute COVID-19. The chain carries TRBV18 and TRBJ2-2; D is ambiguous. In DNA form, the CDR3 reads TGTGCCAGCTCACCACTTGACTCCTACACCGGGGAGCTGTTTTTT. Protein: CASSPLDSYTGELFF.